The next 3 T cell receptor beta chains were all read from a single sample in a study of blood T cell repertoires in COVID-19. Some clones are missing from TCRdb's copy, which holds only in-frame ones; the method was immunoSEQ multiplex PCR. The sample lists fewer than 140,000 clones; over 55% were seen once. Sequenced sample: peripheral blood. Receptors originate from a human donor with acute or convalescent COVID-19. The donor label of this sample is uncertain.

The chain joins TRBV29-1 to TRBJ1-2; D may be TRBD1 (5 bases). Germline lookup yields CDR1 SQVTM and CDR2 ANQGSEA. V lost 4 bases to trimming and J lost 7 bases, with 13 bases between them. CDR3 length equals 12 residues. In nucleotides, the CDR3 is TGCAGCGTTGCGGACAAGTTTGGTGGCTACACCTTC. This sequence encodes CSVADKFGGYTF.

The chain uses TRBV9 and TRBJ2-5; TRBD2 matches at 9 bases. This CDR3 region has 14 residues. V gave up 3 bases and J gave up 2 bases; unmatched junction bases: 2. Germline CDR1 is SGDLS and CDR2 is YYNGEE. The CDR3 loop reads CASSGGGGQETQYF. CDR3 sequence (DNA): TGTGCCAGCAGCGGCGGGGGGGGTCAAGAGACCCAGTACTTC. Full variable domain (rest looked up from reference TRBV9 and TRBJ2-5): DSGVTQTPKHLITATGQRVTLRCSPRSGDLSVYWYQQSLDQGLQFLIQYYNGEERAKGNILERFSAQQFPDLHSELNLSSLELGDSALYFCASSGGGGQETQYFGPGTRLLVL.

V gene TRBV28 combines with J gene TRBJ1-6; possibly TRBD1 for D (5 bases). Germline values: CDR1 MDHEN, CDR2 SYDVKM. Trimming took off 5 bases at V and 11 bases at J, with 19 bases between the two ends. The length of the CDR3 is 15 residues. CDR3 nucleotides: TGTGCCAGCAGTCCAATGAAGGGGCCGGCGACACCCCTCCACTTT. Its protein is CASSPMKGPATPLHF. Together with reference TRBV28 and TRBJ1-6, the CDR3 gives the full variable domain: DVKVTQSSRYLVKRTGEKVFLECVQDMDHENMFWYRQDPGLGLRLIYFSYDVKMKEKGDIPEGYSVSREKKERFSLILESASTNQTSMYLCASSPMKGPATPLHFGNGTRLTVT.